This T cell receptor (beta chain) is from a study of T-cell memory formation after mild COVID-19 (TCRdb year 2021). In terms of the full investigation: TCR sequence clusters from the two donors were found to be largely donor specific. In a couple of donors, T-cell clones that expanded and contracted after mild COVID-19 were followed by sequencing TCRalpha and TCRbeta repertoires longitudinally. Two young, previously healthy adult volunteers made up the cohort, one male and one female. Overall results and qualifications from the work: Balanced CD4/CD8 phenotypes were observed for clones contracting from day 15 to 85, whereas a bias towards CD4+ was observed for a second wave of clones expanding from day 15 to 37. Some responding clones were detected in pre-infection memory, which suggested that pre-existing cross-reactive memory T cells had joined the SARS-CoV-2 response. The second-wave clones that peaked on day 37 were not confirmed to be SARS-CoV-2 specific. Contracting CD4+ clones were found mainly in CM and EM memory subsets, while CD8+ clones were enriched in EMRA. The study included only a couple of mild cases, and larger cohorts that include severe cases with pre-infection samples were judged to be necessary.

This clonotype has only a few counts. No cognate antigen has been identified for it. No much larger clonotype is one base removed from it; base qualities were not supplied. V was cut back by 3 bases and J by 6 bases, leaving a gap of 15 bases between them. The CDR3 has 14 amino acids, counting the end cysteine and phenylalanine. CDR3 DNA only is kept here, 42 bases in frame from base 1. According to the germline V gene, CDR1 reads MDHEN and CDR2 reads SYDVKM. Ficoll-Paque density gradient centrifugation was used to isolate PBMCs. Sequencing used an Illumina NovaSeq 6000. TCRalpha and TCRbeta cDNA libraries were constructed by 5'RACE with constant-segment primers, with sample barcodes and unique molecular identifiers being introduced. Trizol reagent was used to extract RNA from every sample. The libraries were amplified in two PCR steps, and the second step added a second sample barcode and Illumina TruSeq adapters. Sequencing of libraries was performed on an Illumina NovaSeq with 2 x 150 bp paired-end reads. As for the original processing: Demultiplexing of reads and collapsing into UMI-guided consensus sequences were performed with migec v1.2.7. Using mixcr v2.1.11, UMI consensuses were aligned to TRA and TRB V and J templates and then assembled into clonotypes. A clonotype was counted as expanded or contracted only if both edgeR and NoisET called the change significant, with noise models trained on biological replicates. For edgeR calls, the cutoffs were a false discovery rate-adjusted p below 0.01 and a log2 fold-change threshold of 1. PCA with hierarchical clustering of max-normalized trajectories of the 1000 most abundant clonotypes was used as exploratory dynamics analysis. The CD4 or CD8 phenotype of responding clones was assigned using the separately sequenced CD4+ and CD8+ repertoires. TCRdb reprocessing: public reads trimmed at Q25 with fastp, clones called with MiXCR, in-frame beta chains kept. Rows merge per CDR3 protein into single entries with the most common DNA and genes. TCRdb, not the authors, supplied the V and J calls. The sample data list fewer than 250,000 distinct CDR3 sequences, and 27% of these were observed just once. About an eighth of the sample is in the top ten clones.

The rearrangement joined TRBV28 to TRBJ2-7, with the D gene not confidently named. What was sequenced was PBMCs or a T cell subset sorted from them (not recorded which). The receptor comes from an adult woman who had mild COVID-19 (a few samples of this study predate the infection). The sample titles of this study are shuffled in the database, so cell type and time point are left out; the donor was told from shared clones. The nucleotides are TGTGCCAGCAGTTTGATTATGGTGGCAAGCGAGCAGTACTTC. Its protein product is CASSLIMVASEQYF.